These 20 T cell receptor beta chains were all obtained from the same sample, sequenced in a study of blood T cells in healthy people across ages. Next came a second PCR, run for about 6 to 11 cycles, which used a sample-barcoded 5' primer along with a J-beta primer mix. TCRdb fed the 5' RACE reads into MiXCR, producing one record per CDR3 protein. The repertoire has over 1,500,000 distinct CDR3 sequences, approximately 50% of them found once; the top ten carry more than 2%. Material: blood. Receptors originate from a woman aged 40 to 50 in good health.

The chain couples TRBV7-9 to TRBJ1-2; D not resolved. The CDR3 runs to 14 residues. The V and J ends lost 7 bases and 4 bases respectively, with 16 bases between them. Germline loops: CDR1 SEHNR, CDR2 FQNEAQ (reference sequence). CDR3 in DNA: TGTGCCAGCACCCGAAGGCAGGATAGCTATGGCTACACCTTC. Its protein product is CASTRRQDSYGYTF.

V is TRBV3-1 and J is TRBJ2-1; TRBD1 matches at 9 bases. Germline V gene lookup returns CDR1 LGHDT and CDR2 YNNKEL (reference sequence). The CDR3 contains 17 residues. Unmatched junction bases numbered 10, after V lost 0 bases and J lost 7 bases. The CDR3 region is CASSQDLGTGLWNEQFF. CDR3 in DNA: TGTGCCAGCAGCCAAGATCTTGGGACAGGGCTTTGGAATGAGCAGTTCTTC.

Concerning this clonotype: The junction departs from germline at one end; a sequencing error may be responsible. The chain is built from TRBV29-1 and TRBJ1-2, with a tentative D call TRBD1 (6 bases). The length of the CDR3 is 12 residues. In germline, CDR1 is SQVTM, CDR2 ANQGSEA. CDR3 amino acids: CSVRGANCGYTF. The CDR3, as DNA: TGCAGCGTACGGGGGGCGAACTGTGGCTACACCTTC.

This clonotype has only a few counts. The chain couples TRBV28 to TRBJ2-5; 11 bases map to TRBD1. V dropped 5 bases and J dropped 1; count of bases not matched to a gene: 15. There are 19 residues in the CDR3. CDR1 and CDR2 from the germline V gene are MDHEN and SYDVKM. The CDR3 nucleotides are TGTGCCAGCAGTCTGCCCTCTCGGACAGGGGGCTCAATCCAAGAGACCCAGTACTTC. Translated: CASSLPSRTGGSIQETQYF. Using reference TRBV28 and TRBJ2-5 for the parts outside the CDR3, the full variable domain is DVKVTQSSRYLVKRTGEKVFLECVQDMDHENMFWYRQDPGLGLRLIYFSYDVKMKEKGDIPEGYSVSREKKERFSLILESASTNQTSMYLCASSLPSRTGGSIQETQYFGPGTRLLVL.

V and J are TRBV2 and TRBJ1-5; perhaps TRBD1 as D (5 bases). The CDR3 runs to 14 residues. CDR1 and CDR2 (germline): SNHLY, FYNNEI. V lost 2 bases to trimming and J lost 4 bases, with 9 bases between them. CDR3 sequence (DNA): TGTGCCAGCAGTGAACGGCAGGGAAATCAGCCCCAGCATTTT. The encoded protein is CASSERQGNQPQHF.

This chain uses TRBV5-1 with TRBJ2-1, with 8 bases identical to TRBD2. The CDR3 sequence is 15 residues long. The germline V gene encodes CDR1 SGHRS and CDR2 YFSETQ. The trim removed 3 bases at V and 8 bases at J, leaving 10 bases unmatched. CDR3 in DNA: TGCGCCAGCAGCTCGACCGGGACTAGTCTCCATGAGCAGTTCTTC. It codes for CASSSTGTSLHEQFF.

In its sample, this clonotype was seen a few times. This chain links TRBV24-1 with TRBJ2-1; D perhaps matches TRBD2 (6 bases). Trimming cost V 5 bases and J 0 bases, with 16 bases left between them. The CDR3 totals 17 residues. Germline CDR1 KGHDR, CDR2 SFDVKD. CDR3 sequence: CATSGERGASSYNEQFF. The CDR3 DNA follows: TGTGCCACCAGTGGGGAGCGCGGGGCGAGCTCCTACAATGAGCAGTTCTTC.

This clonotype was detected a few times. The chain is built from TRBV20-1 and TRBJ2-3; no definite D call. Germline assignment: CDR1 DFQATT and CDR2 SNEGSKA (reference sequence). Trimming shortened V by 0 bases and J by 2 bases, and 6 bases separated the two germline ends. The CDR3 covers 13 residues. CDR3 sequence reads: CSARDFPTDTQYF. The CDR3 nucleotides read TGCAGTGCTAGAGATTTTCCCACAGATACGCAGTATTTT.

There are a few counts of this clonotype. This chain uses TRBV7-9 with TRBJ2-7, with TRBD2 identical over 7 bases. The J call may be in error: the DNA end matches TRBJ2-5 better. Germline CDR1 SEHNR, CDR2 FQNEAQ (reference sequence). The CDR3 loop spans 14 amino acids. The CDR3 sequence is CASSRAGLVQTQYF. The CDR3 coding sequence is TGTGCCAGCAGCCGGGCCGGACTAGTCCAGACCCAGTACTTC.

The CDR3, as DNA: TGCAGTGCCATCCCGCGGGGACACACAGATACGCAGTATTTT. It is translated as CSAIPRGHTDTQYF. The chain couples TRBV20-1 to TRBJ2-3, with D perhaps matching TRBD1 or TRBD2 (6 bases each). Trimming pared 6 bases from V and 2 bases from J, leaving 15 bases between. Germline CDR1 is DFQATT and CDR2 is SNEGSKA (reference sequence). The CDR3 consists of 14 residues.

J is TRBJ2-2 and V is TRBV4-3; 7 bases line up with TRBD1. V lost 2 bases to trimming and J lost 0 bases; unmatched junction nucleotides: 6. From germline, CDR1 is LGHNA and CDR2 YSLEER. The CDR3 length is 17 residues. CDR3 sequence: CASSQMTGIANTGELFF. Here the CDR3 DNA reads TGCGCCAGCAGCCAAATGACAGGGATCGCGAACACCGGGGAGCTGTTTTTT.

In nucleotides, the CDR3 is TGCAGTGCTAGACTAGCGGGGGCAGAGACCCAGTACTTC. It translates to CSARLAGAETQYF. The chain couples TRBV20-1 to TRBJ2-5, with 10 bases fitting TRBD2. With V trimmed by 2 bases and J by 4 bases, 1 base remained unmatched. Germline-derived CDR1 and CDR2 are DFQATT and SNEGSKA (reference sequence). The CDR3 consists of 13 residues.

Comments on this clonotype: A junction end diverges from the germline sequence, so it may reflect a read error. The genes are TRBV5-1 and TRBJ2-3, with TRBD2 identical over 12 bases. CDR3 length: 16 amino acids. The germline gives CDR1 SGHRS, CDR2 YFSETQ. CDR3 in DNA: TGTGCCAGCAGCTTGGTTGCTAGCGGGGGGGCAGATACGCAGTATTTT. Its translation: CASSLVASGGADTQYF.

This clonotype was recorded a few times. The chain has TRBV25-1 and TRBJ2-1; unclear D gene. This CDR3 spans 15 amino acids. Deletions cut 7 bases from V and 4 bases from J, with 17 bases between. Germline V gives CDR1 MGHDK, CDR2 SYGVNS. The CDR3, as DNA: TGTGCCAGCAATGGTATCCTCTCTGGATACAATGAGCAGTTCTTC. Translating gives CASNGILSGYNEQFF.

In this sample, this clonotype turned up a few times. The V and J genes are TRBV7-8 and TRBJ2-7; tentatively, D is TRBD2 (5 bases). The CDR3 runs to 13 residues. The ends were cut back, 5 bases at V and 4 bases at J, with 12 bases in the middle. CDR1 is SGHVS, CDR2 FQNEAQ, per germline. The CDR3 nucleotides are TGTGCCAGCAGCGCCGGACGGAGGTACGAGCAGTACTTC. Protein: CASSAGRRYEQYF. Variable domain in full (rest from reference TRBV7-8 and TRBJ2-7): GAGVSQSPRYKVAKRGQDVALRCDPISGHVSLFWYQQALGQGPEFLTYFQNEAQLDKSGLPSDRFFAERPEGSVSTLKIQRTQQEDSAVYLCASSAGRRYEQYFGPGTRLTVT.

V and J are TRBV6-2 or TRBV6-3 and TRBJ2-4; TRBD2 matches 13 bases. After removal of 7 bases from V and 3 bases from J, the junction contained 15 bases not matched to a gene. The CDR3 totals 19 residues. Germline-derived CDR1 and CDR2 are MNHEY and SVGEGT. CDR3 nucleotide sequence: TGTGCCAGCATCGACCCTGCGACTAGCGGGGGGCCTTACAAAAACATTCAGTACTTC. Protein: CASIDPATSGGPYKNIQYF.

V and J are TRBV12-3 or TRBV12-4 and TRBJ2-7; D gene uncertain. The CDR3 extends over 15 amino acids. V dropped 4 bases and J dropped 2 bases, with 15 bases sitting between them. The CDR3 sequence: CASSSDDQPPYEQYF. The CDR3 coding sequence is TGTGCCAGCAGTTCCGACGACCAACCCCCCTACGAGCAGTACTTC.

This chain connects TRBV6-5 to TRBJ2-5; possibly TRBD1 for D (6 bases). CDR1 MNHEY and CDR2 SVGAGI come from the germline V gene. Trimming removed 0 bases from V and 1 base from J, with 12 bases in between. This CDR3 region has 16 residues. Here the CDR3 reads CASSYSGTRVQETQYF. In DNA, the CDR3 is TGTGCCAGCAGTTACTCGGGGACACGCGTCCAAGAGACCCAGTACTTC.

The chain joins TRBV7-2 to TRBJ1-2; D unresolved. V lost 6 bases and J lost 4, with 15 bases in between. The germline gives CDR1 SGHTA, CDR2 FQGNSA. This CDR3 contains 14 residues. DNA for the CDR3: TGTGCCAGCAGGCCCGATGTACGGGGCTATGGCTACACCTTC. Its translation is CASRPDVRGYGYTF.

On this clonotype: The junction and the germline gene differ at one end; a read error may be behind it. This chain uses TRBV29-1 with TRBJ2-5; tentatively, D is TRBD1 (6 bases). With the DNA end fitting TRBJ2-7 better, the J assignment may be wrong. From germline, CDR1 is SQVTM and CDR2 ANQGSEA. The CDR3 sequence is 11 residues long. The CDR3 region has the DNA TGCAGCGGTGAAGACAGGAACGAGCAGTACTTC. This sequence encodes CSGEDRNEQYF.